The present T cell receptor beta chain was sequenced within a study of blood T cell repertoires in COVID-19. Study-level background: The United States, Italy and Spain supplied acute and convalescent COVID-19 samples. Sources were T cells, B-cell-depleted T cells, or PBMCs; the material itself was cDNA or gDNA.

The assay was immunoSEQ multiplex PCR, and TCRdb's table has in-frame clones only and misses some. The data show approximately 160,000 clones, approximately 84% seen once. The TCR was taken from a middle-aged man who had recovered from COVID-19. The material sequenced was peripheral blood.

The CDR3 nucleotides are TGTGCCAGCAGCCAAGCAGGCGGGGCACACGAGCAGTACTTC. As protein: CASSQAGGAHEQYF. This chain links TRBV3-1 (or the pseudogene TRBV3-2) with TRBJ2-7; a weak D match, TRBD2 (6 bases). The germline V gene has CDR1 LGHDT and CDR2 YNNKEL (reference sequence). This CDR3 is 14 amino acids long. Trimming cost V 1 base and J 5 bases, with 12 bases left between them.